This paragraph covers one TCR beta chain sequence. The antigen is undetermined. Primers included in the PCR were 60 Vbeta and 13 Jbeta primers. In the original analysis: Later analysis identified roughly 82 million unique TCR beta chains, 9 million to 13 million shared. Generated by immunoSEQ multiplex PCR, the TCRdb table keeps only in-frame clones and is missing some. V and J calls and clone size are those listed in that table; D and trimming were worked out from the DNA. The table lists 75,000 to 100,000 clones, 60% to 80% of them singletons. This sample was taken from a study of cytomegalovirus exposure and HLA in healthy donors. The V gene lost 6 bases and the J gene lost 7 bases, with 13 bases spanning the gap. This CDR3 is 14 amino acids long. The germline gives CDR1 MDHEN, CDR2 SYDVKM. General study points: The listing of 150 to 200 TCR beta chains classed them as cytomegalovirus-associated.

This TCR was recovered from a man in his forties or fifties in good health and CMV-seronegative. Sequenced input: PBMCs. The gene calls are TRBV28 and TRBJ1-6; D may be TRBD1 (5 bases). The CDR3 DNA reads as TGTGCCAGCAGGGGTTCCGGGGGAAATTCACCCCTCCACTTT. Translation: CASRGSGGNSPLHF.